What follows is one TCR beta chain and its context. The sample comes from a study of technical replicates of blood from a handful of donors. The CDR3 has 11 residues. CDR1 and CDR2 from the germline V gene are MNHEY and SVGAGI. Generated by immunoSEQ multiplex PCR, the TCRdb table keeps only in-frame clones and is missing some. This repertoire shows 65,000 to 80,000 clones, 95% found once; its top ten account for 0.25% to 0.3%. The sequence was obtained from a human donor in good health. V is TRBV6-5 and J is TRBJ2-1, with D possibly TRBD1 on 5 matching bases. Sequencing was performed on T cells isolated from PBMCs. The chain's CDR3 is CATTGGNEQFF. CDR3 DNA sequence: TGTGCTACCACAGGTGGCAATGAGCAGTTCTTC.